One sample yielded the 17 T cell receptor beta chains listed below, sequenced in a study of T cells in localized non-small cell lung cancer. Repertoires were generated with immunoSEQ multiplex PCR, while TCRdb's copy carries only in-frame clones and drops some. The top ten hold 3.5% of the sample, which has tens of thousands of clones, more than 85% seen once. Sequencing used peripheral blood, obtained before any cancer treatment. Receptors originate from a man aged 18 to 49 with stage I lung adenocarcinoma.

The rearrangement joins TRBV18 to TRBJ1-2, with unresolved D. This CDR3 spans 15 amino acids. Per the germline V gene, CDR1 is KGHSH and CDR2 is LQKENI. The V and J ends lost 6 bases and 0 bases respectively, with 14 bases between them. CDR3 sequence reads: CASSRGSSANYGYTF. For the CDR3, the DNA is TGTGCCAGCTCGCGCGGAAGTTCGGCTAACTATGGCTACACCTTC.

The chain employs TRBV28 and TRBJ1-5; TRBD1 agrees at 7 bases. The CDR3 has 16 amino acids. The V gene's germline CDR1 is MDHEN and CDR2 SYDVKM. V dropped 6 bases and J dropped 4; count of bases not matched to a gene: 12. CDR3 bases: TGTGCCAGCAGCCCCCAAAGGGGGCGAGGTAATCAGCCCCAGCATTTT. Residues: CASSPQRGRGNQPQHF.

The genes are TRBV7-2 and TRBJ1-2, with 7 bases identical to TRBD1. V was clipped by 5 bases and J by 4 bases; unmatched bases: 13. This CDR3 region has 16 residues. The germline CDR1 and CDR2 sequences are SGHTA and FQGNSA. The CDR3 coding sequence is TGTGCCAGCAGCATCCCCGGGACAGAAGAGTCCTATGGCTACACCTTC. As protein: CASSIPGTEESYGYTF.

V is TRBV30 and J is TRBJ1-2, with D unresolved. CDR3 length: 13 residues. From germline, CDR1 is GTSNPN and CDR2 SVGIG (reference sequence). Between the trimmed V and J ends, which lost 3 bases and 5 bases, there was a span of 13 bases. The CDR3 DNA reads as TGTGCCTGGAGCCCCCCGGGGAAGTATGGCTACACCTTC. Translating gives CAWSPPGKYGYTF.

The chain uses TRBV15 and TRBJ1-5; 7 nucleotides match TRBD1. Germline V lookup: CDR1 LNHNV, CDR2 YYDKDF (reference sequence). With V trimmed by 5 bases and J by 4 bases, 2 bases remained unmatched. The CDR3 runs 13 residues. CDR3 coding DNA: TGTGCCACCAGCGTGACAGGGAATCAGCCCCAGCATTTT. This gives the protein CATSVTGNQPQHF.

The chain links TRBV30 to TRBJ2-1, with 14 bases aligning to TRBD2. CDR3 length: 16 amino acids. Losses at the gene ends were 2 bases for V and 7 bases for J; bases not matched to a gene: 7. The V gene's germline CDR1 is GTSNPN and CDR2 SVGIG (reference sequence). The CDR3 DNA sequence: TGTGCCTGGAGTAAGGGGACTAGCGGGGGAGGAAATGAGCAGTTCTTC. This encodes CAWSKGTSGGGNEQFF.

The gene calls are TRBV5-5 and TRBJ2-7; no definite D call. The germline gives CDR1 SGHKS, CDR2 YYEKEE (reference sequence). V was shortened by 1 base and J by 4 bases, with 6 bases between the two germline ends. CDR3 length: 12 residues. CDR3 loop: CASSLNAYEQYF. CDR3 nucleotides: TGTGCCAGCAGCTTGAATGCTTACGAGCAGTACTTC.

The chain has TRBV6-6 and TRBJ2-7, with a tentative D call TRBD2 (6 bases). V lost 7 bases to trimming and J lost 6 bases, with 19 bases between them. The CDR3 totals 14 residues. CDR1 is MNHNY and CDR2 is SVGAGI in the germline V gene (reference sequence). CDR3 residues: CASTRSVRGGEQYF. CDR3 DNA sequence: TGTGCCAGCACCCGCTCGGTTAGGGGAGGCGAGCAGTACTTC.

The rearrangement links TRBV2 to TRBJ1-1; perhaps TRBD1 as D (5 bases). The germline V gene encodes CDR1 SNHLY and CDR2 FYNNEI. The V and J ends lost 2 bases and 7 bases respectively, with 14 bases between them. CDR3 length: 14 residues. Here the CDR3 reads CASSEISGRGEAFF. In DNA, the CDR3 is TGTGCCAGCAGTGAAATTTCTGGGAGGGGTGAAGCTTTCTTT.

This clone has more than one count but fewer than ten. This chain joins TRBV7-9 and TRBJ1-6; 7 positions agree with TRBD1. Germline V CDR1 and CDR2: SEHNR, FQNEAQ (reference sequence). V lost 7 bases and J lost 7; bases outside the gene matches: 10. CDR3 length equals 15 residues. CDR3 in DNA: TGTGCCAGCACCGTAAACAGGGGATACAATTCACCCCTCCACTTT. Encoded protein: CASTVNRGYNSPLHF.

The chain employs TRBV2 and TRBJ1-1; no reliable D call. The V and J ends lost 2 bases and 3 bases respectively, with 7 bases between them. The CDR3 consists of 13 residues. Germline assignment: CDR1 SNHLY and CDR2 FYNNEI. This chain's CDR3 is CASSERLDTEAFF. The CDR3 DNA follows: TGTGCCAGCAGTGAAAGGCTGGACACTGAAGCTTTCTTT.

The CDR3 loop reads CATSGTGGSQPQHF. In DNA form, the CDR3 reads TGTGCCACCTCCGGCACAGGGGGTAGTCAGCCCCAGCATTTT. The rearrangement joins TRBV19 to TRBJ1-5; 8 nucleotides agree with TRBD1. The CDR3 loop spans 14 amino acids. V was clipped by 10 bases and J by 6 bases; unmatched bases: 11. Germline CDR1 LNHDA, CDR2 SQIVND (reference sequence).

The genes are TRBV6-5 and TRBJ2-3; D not certain. The CDR3 totals 11 residues. Germline V gene lookup returns CDR1 MNHEY and CDR2 SVGAGI. V was clipped by 1 base and J by 6 bases, with 2 bases between them. The CDR3 region is CASSYLDTQYF. The CDR3 DNA sequence: TGTGCCAGCAGTTACTTGGATACGCAGTATTTT.

This clone was observed a few times. CDR3 in DNA: TGTGCCAGCATTGGGGTTCGGACGAACACTGAAGCTTTCTTT. It translates to CASIGVRTNTEAFF. V usage is TRBV2 and J usage is TRBJ1-1, with D uncertain. Trimming took off 7 bases at V and 1 base at J, with 13 bases between the two ends. Germline assignment: CDR1 SNHLY and CDR2 FYNNEI. This CDR3 is built from 14 residues.

J is TRBJ2-3 and V is TRBV5-1; D is unresolved. Germline loops: CDR1 SGHRS, CDR2 YFSETQ. This CDR3 is built from 14 residues. Trimming shortened V by 0 bases and J by 3 bases, and 8 bases separated the two germline ends. The CDR3 reads CASSLEAKTDTQYF. CDR3 DNA sequence: TGCGCCAGCAGCTTGGAGGCCAAAACAGATACGCAGTATTTT.

The chain carries TRBV5-5 and TRBJ2-5, with D hard to call. The CDR3 spans 11 residues. V lost 4 bases to trimming and J lost 3 bases, with 4 bases between them. The germline CDR1 and CDR2 sequences are SGHKS and YYEKEE (reference sequence). DNA of the CDR3: TGTGCCAGCAGCCCAAAAGAGACCCAGTACTTC. Translation: CASSPKETQYF. The whole variable domain, remainder taken from reference TRBV5-5 and TRBJ2-5, is DAGVTQSPTHLIKTRGQQVTLRCSPISGHKSVSWYQQVLGQGPQFIFQYYEKEERGRGNFPDRFSARQFPNYSSELNVNALLLGDSALYLCASSPKETQYFGPGTRLLVL.

This clone was seen just once. The chain joins TRBV25-1 to TRBJ2-7; unclear D gene. Germline V CDR1 and CDR2: MGHDK, SYGVNS. This CDR3 has 12 residues. The V end was cut by 5 bases, the J end by 2 bases, with 7 bases between. CDR3 nucleotides: TGTGCCAGCAGTAAACGGACCTACGAGCAGTACTTC. Its translation is CASSKRTYEQYF.